The 9 T cell receptor beta chains reported below all come from one sample, sequenced in a study of blood T cell repertoires in COVID-19. The table came from immunoSEQ multiplex PCR; TCRdb's copy has only in-frame clones and leaves some out. The sample has 200,000 or so clones; around 90% are singletons. The sequenced sample consisted of PBMCs or T cells enriched from blood (not recorded which). The receptors were gathered from a woman aged 18-30 years who had recovered from COVID-19.

The chain carries TRBV28 and TRBJ1-4; TRBD1 agrees at 7 bases. The germline V gene has CDR1 MDHEN and CDR2 SYDVKM. The trim removed 6 bases at V and 7 bases at J, leaving 8 bases unmatched. The CDR3 consists of 14 residues. The CDR3 bases are TGTGCCAGCAGGACCGACAGGGTTAGTGAAAAACTGTTTTTT. Translation gives CASRTDRVSEKLFF.

This clone was detected only once. V is TRBV7-9 and J is TRBJ1-2; no clear D. CDR3 length equals 13 residues. V was pared by 7 bases and J by 2 bases, with 11 bases between. Germline CDR1 and CDR2: SEHNR and FQNEAQ (reference sequence). The CDR3 is CASTRTENYGYTF. The CDR3 bases are TGTGCCAGCACGCGGACTGAGAACTATGGCTACACCTTC.

This chain links TRBV25-1 with TRBJ2-3; weak D call: TRBD1 (5 bases). CDR1 and CDR2 (germline): MGHDK, SYGVNS. Trimming stripped 7 bases from V and 2 bases from J, with 16 bases between. This CDR3 comprises 15 residues. CDR3 loop: CASNRAQGPTDTQYF. DNA for the CDR3: TGTGCCAGCAACCGGGCCCAGGGCCCCACAGATACGCAGTATTTT.

The rearrangement uses TRBV7-3 and TRBJ2-6; the D gene is possibly TRBD1 (5 bases). The CDR3 has 19 amino acids. Germline loops: CDR1 SGHTA, CDR2 FQGTGA. The V end was cut by 1 base, the J end by 0 bases, with 16 bases between. CDR3 in amino acids: CASSLIATSGSSGANVLTF. In DNA form, the CDR3 reads TGTGCCAGCAGCTTAATTGCGACCTCAGGGTCCTCTGGGGCCAACGTCCTGACTTTC.

The V and J genes are TRBV3-1 (or the pseudogene TRBV3-2) and TRBJ2-3, with TRBD2 identical over 12 bases. The CDR3 runs 17 residues. The germline CDR1 and CDR2 sequences are LGHDT and YNNKEL (reference sequence). J was trimmed by 6 bases and V by 1 base; bases with no gene match: 8. The CDR3 region is CASSQAASGGATDTQYF. In DNA form, the CDR3 reads TGTGCCAGCAGCCAAGCTGCTAGCGGGGGGGCTACGGATACGCAGTATTTT.

The chain combines TRBV2 with TRBJ1-5, with D perhaps matching TRBD1 (6 bases). CDR1 is SNHLY and CDR2 is FYNNEI in the germline V gene. V was cut by 1 base and J by 7 bases, with 20 bases left in between. This CDR3 comprises 17 residues. This CDR3 is CASSEEDGGLGNQPQHF. In DNA, the CDR3 is TGTGCCAGCAGTGAAGAAGATGGGGGCCTGGGGAACCAGCCCCAGCATTTT. Complete variable domain (other parts from reference TRBV2 and TRBJ1-5): EPEVTQTPSHQVTQMGQEVILRCVPISNHLYFYWYRQILGQKVEFLVSFYNNEISEKSEIFDDQFSVERPDGSNFTLKIRSTKLEDSAMYFCASSEEDGGLGNQPQHFGDGTRLSIL.

V usage is TRBV19 and J usage is TRBJ1-2; D is possibly TRBD1 (6 bases). V dropped 4 bases and J dropped 7 bases, with 10 bases sitting between them. Germline CDR1 and CDR2: LNHDA and SQIVND (reference sequence). The CDR3 is 12 residues long. The CDR3: CASSTGTLGYTF. CDR3 coding DNA: TGTGCCAGTAGTACCGGGACACTTGGCTACACCTTC.

V gene TRBV12-3 or TRBV12-4 combines with J gene TRBJ2-7; D gene uncertain. V shed 8 bases and J shed 1 base, with 12 bases lying between them. The CDR3 is made up of 13 amino acids. The CDR3 nucleotides are TGTGCCAGCCGGAGTGCTAGATCCTACGAGCAGTACTTC. Translating gives CASRSARSYEQYF.

This clone was detected only a few times. This sequence joins TRBV19 and TRBJ1-1, with a weak D call TRBD1 (6 bases). Germline V gives CDR1 LNHDA, CDR2 SQIVND (reference sequence). V was clipped by 4 bases and J by 6 bases, with 12 bases between them. This CDR3 is built from 13 residues. The CDR3 region is CASSNQGRAEAFF. The CDR3 bases are TGTGCCAGTAGTAACCAGGGGAGGGCTGAAGCTTTCTTT.